This T cell receptor beta chain is from a study of T cells after yellow fever vaccination. This clonotype showed up many times. Its cognate antigen is unknown. Findings and caveats of the study: Post-booster repertoires again held most primary-vaccination clones (approximately 96% CD4, 85% to 90% CD8).

This CDR3 has 13 amino acids. The germline V gene has CDR1 SGHAT and CDR2 FQNNGV. Trimming removed 1 base at V and 4 bases at J, with 7 bases between. For TCR, cDNA came from 5'RACE template switching, which added a universal primer site and UMIs. TCRdb reanalysed the 5' RACE reads using MiXCR and keeps one entry per CDR3 protein. The sample consists of some 300,000 distinct CDR3 sequences, around 9.3% of them appearing once. This sequence joins TRBV11-2 and TRBJ1-2; D might be TRBD1 (6 bases). Sequences were derived from CD4+ T cells sorted from PBMCs, sampled 5 days after the yellow fever booster vaccination. The sequence derives from a man aged 18-30 years who received the YFV17D yellow fever vaccine. CDR3 loop: CASSLARGYGYTF. The CDR3 DNA follows: TGTGCCAGCAGCTTAGCCAGGGGCTATGGCTACACCTTC.